This TCR beta chain was retrieved from a study of vaccination and CD4 T cells after COVID-19. Across the whole study: Blood was drawn a median roughly 67 days post second dose, range 14 to 241.

This clonotype was detected once. Its specificity is not known. The CDR3 runs 12 residues. The V gene lost 6 bases and the J gene lost 7 bases, with 13 bases spanning the gap. Germline V lookup: CDR1 ENHRY, CDR2 SYGVKD. The Oncomine TCR Beta short-read assay sequenced DNA from cultured CD4+ T cells. CD4+ T cells were cultured, and genomic DNA was extracted from them. From the PCR reads, TCRdb called clonotypes with MiXCR, one entry per CDR3 protein. The sample yields 15,000 to 25,000 distinct CDR3 sequences, 38% seen once. Treatment given: approximately 9-day PBMC culture with coronavirus spike peptide pools or control peptides (ViraFEST assay). Study-level results: Although the median of SARS-CoV-2-reactive clonotypes rose from around 19 to 38, the change was not significant.

The sample comprised cultured CD4+ T cells from blood. The V call is TRBV10-3, the J call TRBJ2-7; no definite D call. The sequence was collected from a human donor with COVID-19. The CDR3 region has the DNA TGTGCCATCAGGGTCGGCCCCGGGGAGCAGTACTTC. This encodes CAIRVGPGEQYF.